This record concerns one TCR beta chain sequence. The sample holds a few counts of this clonotype. Its antigen target is currently unknown. No qualities accompany the bases; no much larger clone lies one base away. The TCR beta CDR3 regions were amplified from RNA transcripts. The first round of RT-PCR for the TCR CDR3 was performed with the HTBI primer set and the Qiagen OneStep RT-PCR kit. A second multiplex PCR round built the libraries, followed by size selection and purification. The libraries were sequenced on an Illumina HiSeq2000 using paired-end 100 bp reads. The original methods were these. SOAPnuke was used to process the raw data, removing reads that contained adapters or uncalled bases, had a mean Phred below 15, or lacked an exact match to the constant primer or identifier. High-quality paired reads were merged using COPE v1.2.5, and each unique nucleotide sequence was defined as a clonotype. MiTCR v1.1 was used to align the clonotypes against IMGT TRBV, TRBD and TRBJ reference segments. Analysis was restricted to V-J combinations with a frequency above 0.0001, which covered 99.2% of repertoires. The TCS score was defined as F50 (clonal expansion) divided by E x V (chaos), with BLOSUM62-based TCRdist calculated between CDR3 peptides within each V-J. Welch's t-statistics and random forest reduced just over 500 V-J features to 10 to 15, which were used in a naive Bayes classifier (R e1071). The similarity between thyroid and blood repertoires was quantified using the Morisita-Horn index. TCRdb reran the public reads through fastp at Q25 and MiXCR, keeping productive beta chains. Records with the same CDR3 protein are collapsed into one entry carrying the most frequent genes and DNA. The V and J calls follow TCRdb's processing rather than the paper's. Recorded for this sample are approximately 700,000 distinct CDR3 sequences; roughly 45% of them occurred a single time. The ten largest clones capture less than 9% of the sample.

The CDR3, from cysteine to phenylalanine, totals 14 residues. Here the CDR3 DNA is all that survives: 42 bases in frame from base 1. Per the germline V gene, MDHEN is the CDR1 and SYDVKM is the CDR2. Relative to germline, V is 3 bases shorter and J is 5 bases shorter, with 13 bases between their ends. Exclusion was applied to patients with uncontrolled infections, other autoimmune diseases, pregnancy or lactation. Clinical symptoms, serum thyroxine and TRAb, thyroid ultrasound, and orbital computed tomography formed the basis for the diagnoses. Total RNA was extracted with Trizol reagent, and quality was checked on an Agilent 2100 Bioanalyzer. The sample comes from a study of T cells in Graves' hyperthyroidism and ophthalmopathy (dated by TCRdb to the late 2010s). Concerning the study at large: To identify distinguishing TCR V-J signatures, a discovery cohort of 95 to 100 patients was used, comprising 43 with Graves' ophthalmopathy and around 60 with stable Graves' hyperthyroidism. The study also compared thyroid tissue and blood T-cell repertoires from five or six Graves' hyperthyroidism patients. The paper reports TCR Vbeta CDR3 sequencing of about 140 peripheral blood samples: some 44 ophthalmopathy, over 70 hyperthyroidism and 17 progressor patients. Prospective prediction of ophthalmopathy was tested in an independent validation cohort consisting of 18 hyperthyroidism patients and more than 15 patients who later progressed to ophthalmopathy. Following sampling, methimazole starting at 30 mg daily was given to hyperthyroidism patients, and high-dose intravenous methylprednisolone was given to ophthalmopathy patients. The 75 to 100 discovery patients were randomly split 7:3 into training and test sets.

Overall study outcomes, separate from this receptor: A model built on a 13 V-J signature distinguished ophthalmopathy from stable hyperthyroidism, reaching roughly 88% sensitivity and 81.08% specificity in cross-validation and 80%/75% in testing. No statistical method was used to set the sample size in advance, and investigators knew the group allocation. In validation, the model predicted progression to ophthalmopathy with just under 71% sensitivity and 72% to 85% specificity, a median of 6.5 months before onset. Most expanded thyroid clonotypes (frequency above 0.001) were also found in blood, which suggests that blood repertoires may mirror thyroid immune responses.

Recombination joined TRBV28 with TRBJ1-1, with an unclear D gene assignment. This sequence originates from an adult man with Graves' disease, either hyperthyroidism or ophthalmopathy (not recorded which). Sequencing used peripheral blood or thyroid tissue (not recorded which). In nucleotide form, the sequence is TGTGCCAGCAGTTTTCTGGGGTTTGGTACTGAAGCTTTCTTT. The translation is CASSFLGFGTEAFF.